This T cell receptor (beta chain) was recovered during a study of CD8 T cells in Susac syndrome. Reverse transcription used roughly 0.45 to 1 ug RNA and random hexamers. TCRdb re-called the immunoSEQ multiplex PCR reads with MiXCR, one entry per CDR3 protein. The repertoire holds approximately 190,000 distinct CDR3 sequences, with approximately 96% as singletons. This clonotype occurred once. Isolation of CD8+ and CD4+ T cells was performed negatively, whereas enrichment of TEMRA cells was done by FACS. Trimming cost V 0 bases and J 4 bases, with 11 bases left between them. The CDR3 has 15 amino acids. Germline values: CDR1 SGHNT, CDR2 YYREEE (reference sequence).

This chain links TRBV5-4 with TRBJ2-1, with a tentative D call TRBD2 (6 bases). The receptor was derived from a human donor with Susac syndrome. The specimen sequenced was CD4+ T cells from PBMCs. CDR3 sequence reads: CASSLGDSGYNEQFF. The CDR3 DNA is TGTGCCAGCAGCTTGGGGGACTCGGGGTACAATGAGCAGTTCTTC. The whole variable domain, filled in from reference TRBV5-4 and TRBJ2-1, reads ETGVTQSPTHLIKTRGQQVTLRCSSQSGHNTVSWYQQALGQGPQFIFQYYREEENGRGNFPPRFSGLQFPNYSSELNVNALELDDSALYLCASSLGDSGYNEQFFGPGTRLTVL.